Sequencing of this T cell receptor (beta chain) was carried out in a study of technical replicates of blood from several donors. Sequenced by immunoSEQ multiplex PCR; TCRdb stores in-frame clones only, minus some. The top ten clones hold roughly 0.39% of a sample with about 66,000 clones, roughly 93% of them seen once. This clone was counted a single time. The specimen was T cells isolated from PBMCs. The receptor was derived from a human donor in good health.

CDR3 protein: CAWSDIAIWDEQYF. Written as DNA, the CDR3 is TGTGCCTGGAGCGACATTGCTATCTGGGACGAGCAGTACTTC. The chain links TRBV30 to TRBJ2-7; no clear D. V was shortened by 3 bases and J by 5 bases, with 17 bases between the two germline ends. CDR1 is GTSNPN, CDR2 SVGIG, per germline (reference sequence). The CDR3 length is 14 residues.